The present T cell receptor (beta chain) was sequenced within a study of radiation and T cells in renal cell carcinoma. CDR3 size: 15 residues. CDR1 LNHDA and CDR2 SQIVND come from the germline V gene (reference sequence). The ends were cut back, 7 bases at V and 12 bases at J, with 25 bases in the middle. Clones were sequenced by immunoSEQ multiplex PCR, and TCRdb holds only the in-frame ones, with some missing. The profile shows 60,000 to 80,000 clones, about four fifths of them singletons. Study conclusions and caveats: From baseline, blood top tumor clonotypes peaked at 2 weeks post-radiation.

A note on this clone: Its specificity is unknown.

Time point given: blood 2 weeks post-SBRT. Regarding treatment: 15 Gy SBRT to primary tumor, nephrectomy 4 weeks later. Radiation-treated patients gave blood at baseline, week 2 and week 4. This renal cell carcinoma was of the clear cell type. This sequence was found in a man between 60 and 75 years old with renal cell carcinoma. V usage is TRBV19 and J usage is TRBJ2-4; D gene uncertain. This sample comprised blood, obtained from a patient whose treatment included radiotherapy and nephrectomy. This chain's CDR3 is CASMPRAGPASTQYF. In DNA form, the CDR3 reads TGTGCCAGTATGCCCCGGGCAGGTCCCGCTTCGACTCAGTACTTC. The full variable domain, in which reference TRBV19 and TRBJ2-4 provide the parts outside the CDR3, is DGGITQSPKYLFRKEGQNVTLSCEQNLNHDAMYWYRQDPGQGLRLIYYSQIVNDFQKGDIAEGYSVSREKKESFPLTVTSAQKNPTAFYLCASMPRAGPASTQYFGAGTRLSVL.